This entry lists 32 T cell receptor beta chains sequenced from one sample in a study of T-cell reconstitution after alpha-beta-depleted transplantation in children. Unique molecular identifiers were used in preparing the TCRbeta library. TCRdb fed the PCR reads into MiXCR, producing one record per CDR3 protein. Among 190,000 or so distinct CDR3 sequences listed, 5.5% to 7% were seen once. The sample was PBMCs, taken before TCRalphabeta/CD19-depleted stem cell transplant. These receptors were taken from a girl under three years old with combined immunodeficiency, due to receive a stem cell transplant.

This clonotype was detected ten times or more. The chain is built from TRBV30 and TRBJ2-7; the D gene is possibly TRBD2 (7 bases). Trimming removed 5 bases from V and 3 bases from J, with 23 bases in between. From germline, CDR1 is GTSNPN and CDR2 SVGIG (reference sequence). This CDR3 has 16 amino acids. For the CDR3, the DNA is TGTGCCTGGTCTGGGGCGTCGCGGGGGCCTTTCTACGAGCAGTACTTC. It yields the protein CAWSGASRGPFYEQYF.

This clonotype came up many times. The rearrangement joins TRBV12-3 or TRBV12-4 to TRBJ2-7; no firm D call. Trimming removed 3 bases from V and 7 bases from J, with 13 bases in between. This CDR3 is 13 amino acids long. The CDR3 spells CASSLYLGWEQYF. DNA for the CDR3: TGTGCCAGCAGTTTGTATTTGGGGTGGGAGCAGTACTTC.

This clonotype was seen repeatedly, ten times or more. The chain employs TRBV12-3 or TRBV12-4 and TRBJ2-7; D may match TRBD1 or TRBD2 (5 bases each). The V gene lost 5 bases and the J gene lost 3 bases, with 14 bases spanning the gap. The CDR3 contains 14 residues. As DNA, the CDR3 is TGTGCCAGCAGTCCCCCATCGGGGCACTACGAGCAGTACTTC. It codes for CASSPPSGHYEQYF.

This clonotype has just a few counts. The gene calls are TRBV14 and TRBJ1-1; no firm D call. Germline V gene lookup returns CDR1 SGHDN and CDR2 FVKESK. V shed 0 bases and J shed 0 bases, with 5 bases lying between them. This CDR3 has 14 amino acids. The CDR3 protein is CASSQDSLNTEAFF. The CDR3 DNA follows: TGTGCCAGCAGCCAAGACAGCTTGAACACTGAAGCTTTCTTT.

The table lists this clonotype with many counts. The chain couples TRBV12-3 or TRBV12-4 to TRBJ1-6; 7 bases are shared with TRBD1. The CDR3 loop spans 14 amino acids. V shed 5 bases and J 8 bases; nucleotides not matched to a gene: 6. DNA for the CDR3: TGTGCCAGCAGTACGGGACAGTTTGATTCACCCCTCCACTTT. It translates to CASSTGQFDSPLHF.

This clonotype was counted at least ten times. This chain joins TRBV4-3 and TRBJ1-1, with D perhaps matching TRBD1 (5 bases). The V gene's germline CDR1 is LGHNA and CDR2 YSLEER. With 1 base removed from V and 3 bases from J, the gap between germline ends came to 9 bases. The CDR3 consists of 14 residues. The CDR3 region is CASSQAVGDTEAFF. As DNA, the CDR3 is TGCGCCAGCAGCCAAGCTGTGGGGGACACTGAAGCTTTCTTT.

This clonotype was observed many times. This chain uses TRBV4-3 with TRBJ2-7, with D hard to call. Germline V gene data show CDR1 as LGHNA and CDR2 as YSLEER. V dropped 2 bases and J dropped 5 bases, with 10 bases sitting between them. The CDR3 is 13 residues long. The CDR3: CASSQHPRDEQYF. The DNA for the CDR3 is TGCGCCAGCAGCCAACACCCACGCGACGAGCAGTACTTC.

This clonotype was recorded many times. The chain uses TRBV16 and TRBJ1-5; 10 bases are a match to TRBD1. Germline-derived CDR1 and CDR2 are KGHSY and FQNENV. With 4 bases clipped from V and 4 bases from J, the junction kept 4 bases outside the gene matches. The CDR3 is made up of 15 amino acids. CDR3 coding DNA: TGTGCCAGCAGCCGCGCGGGACAGGGGAATCAGCCCCAGCATTTT. Residues: CASSRAGQGNQPQHF.

The table lists this clonotype with many counts. This sequence joins TRBV7-2 and TRBJ2-1; TRBD2 matches 7 bases. Trimming took 6 bases from V and 3 from J; bases not matched to a gene: 5. Looked up from germline, CDR1 is SGHTA and CDR2 is FQGNSA. The CDR3 has 14 amino acids. The CDR3 nucleotides read TGTGCCAGCAGATACAGCGGGAACTACAATGAGCAGTTCTTC. Residues: CASRYSGNYNEQFF. Full variable domain (remainder filled in from reference TRBV7-2 and TRBJ2-1): GAGVSQSPSNKVTEKGKDVELRCDPISGHTALYWYRQSLGQGLEFLIYFQGNSAPDKSGLPSDRFSAERTGGSVSTLTIQRTQQEDSAVYLCASRYSGNYNEQFFGPGTRLTVL.

This clonotype was seen many times. The chain is built from TRBV5-1 and TRBJ2-1; 9 nucleotides agree with TRBD2. V was pared by 1 base and J by 8 bases, with 10 bases of the junction left unmatched. The CDR3 is made up of 16 amino acids. The germline gives CDR1 SGHRS, CDR2 YFSETQ. CDR3 region: CASSLFGGRAVDEQFF. As DNA, the CDR3 is TGCGCCAGCAGCTTGTTTGGCGGGAGGGCCGTGGATGAGCAGTTCTTC.

This clonotype was detected many times. The chain combines TRBV11-3 with TRBJ1-1, with 8 bases that match TRBD1. This CDR3 contains 14 residues. V gave up 5 bases and J gave up 9 bases; unmatched junction bases: 11. Germline-derived CDR1 and CDR2 are SGHNT and YENEEA. CDR3 loop: CASSPGQGSMKAFF. Written as DNA, the CDR3 is TGTGCCAGCAGCCCTGGACAGGGAAGCATGAAAGCTTTCTTT. The variable domain in full, with the rest retrieved from reference TRBV11-3 and TRBJ1-1, is EAGVVQSPRYKIIEKKQPVAFWCNPISGHNTLYWYLQNLGQGPELLIRYENEEAVDDSQLPKDRFSAERLKGVDSTLKIQPAELGDSAVYLCASSPGQGSMKAFFGQGTRLTVV.

At least ten counts were recorded for this clonotype. In nucleotides, the CDR3 is TGCAGCGTTGGCGCTCGCGCCAACAGGAACATTCAGTACTTC. It is translated as CSVGARANRNIQYF. This chain links TRBV29-1 with TRBJ2-4; TRBD1 might be the D (5 bases). The germline V and J ends were trimmed by 4 bases and 7 bases, with 17 bases remaining between them. CDR1 SQVTM and CDR2 ANQGSEA come from the germline V gene. This CDR3 is 14 amino acids long.

This clonotype showed up many times. CDR3 amino acids: CASSFPGSPDTQYF. CDR3 bases: TGTGCCAGCAGCTTCCCCGGGAGCCCAGATACGCAGTATTTT. The gene calls are TRBV11-3 and TRBJ2-3, with D possibly being TRBD2 (6 bases). This CDR3 is 14 amino acids long. Trimming left V 3 bases short and J 4 bases short, with 11 bases between. Germline V gives CDR1 SGHNT, CDR2 YENEEA.

This clonotype was seen ten or more times. DNA for the CDR3: TGTGCTAGTGGTATCGGGGACGGTCTCTACGAGCAGTACTTC. This gives the protein CASGIGDGLYEQYF. The rearrangement uses TRBV12-5 and TRBJ2-7; either TRBD1 or TRBD2 may fit D (5 bases each). This CDR3 comprises 14 residues. Trimming left V 5 bases short and J 3 bases short, with 14 bases between. Germline V gives CDR1 LGHNT, CDR2 FRNRAP.

About this clonotype itself: A much larger clonotype is one base distant, so this may be a read error. The chain couples TRBV9 to TRBJ2-7, with 10 bases lining up with TRBD2. The CDR3 covers 13 residues. Looked up from germline, CDR1 is SGDLS and CDR2 is YYNGEE. V dropped 2 bases and J dropped 5; count of bases not matched to a gene: 1. CDR3 coding DNA: TGTGCCAGCAGCGTTACTAGCGGGGACGAGCAGTACGTC. Protein sequence: CASSVTSGDEQYV.

In this sample, this clonotype turned up many times. The chain couples TRBV7-9 to TRBJ2-3; 10 bases are a match to TRBD2. J gave up 2 bases and V 6 bases, and 2 bases lay outside the gene matches. The CDR3 covers 14 residues. Germline V gene sequence: CDR1 SEHNR, CDR2 FQNEAQ (reference sequence). CDR3: CASSTSGITDTQYF. The CDR3 coding sequence is TGTGCCAGCAGTACTAGCGGGATCACAGATACGCAGTATTTT. The variable domain in full, completed from reference TRBV7-9 and TRBJ2-3, reads DTGVSQNPRHKITKRGQNVTFRCDPISEHNRLYWYRQTLGQGPEFLTYFQNEAQLEKSRLLSDRFSAERPKGSFSTLEIQRTEQGDSAMYLCASSTSGITDTQYFGPGTRLTVL.

Comment on this clonotype: This may be a read error, as it is one base from a much larger clone. V usage is TRBV3-1 and J usage is TRBJ2-3; 9 bases are a match to TRBD2. Unmatched junction bases numbered 6, after V lost 4 bases and J lost 4 bases. This CDR3 has 15 amino acids. Germline assignment: CDR1 LGHDT and CDR2 YNNKEL (reference sequence). CDR3 coding DNA: TGTGCCAGCAGCCTTGGAGCGGGAGGAGCAGATACGCAGTATTTT. Protein sequence: CASSLGAGGADTQYF.

Ten or more counts support this clonotype. The rearrangement links TRBV7-2 to TRBJ2-7; D unclear. In germline, CDR1 is SGHTA, CDR2 FQGNSA. V was pared by 2 bases and J by 3 bases, with 14 bases between. The CDR3 totals 15 residues. The CDR3 nucleotides are TGTGCCAGCAGCTTATGGGGTAATGATATCTACGAGCAGTACTTC. This translates into CASSLWGNDIYEQYF.

This clonotype appeared a few times. The chain links TRBV15 to TRBJ2-1, with D possibly TRBD2 on 5 matching bases. The V gene lost 4 bases and the J gene lost 8 bases, with 18 bases spanning the gap. There are 15 residues in the CDR3. Germline CDR1 LNHNV, CDR2 YYDKDF (reference sequence). CDR3 sequence (DNA): TGTGCCACCAGCATTGTACTAAGTCTCGGGGATGAGCAGTTCTTC. Translation gives CATSIVLSLGDEQFF.

This clonotype was seen more than once but under ten times. A read error may account for a junction end that differs from germline. The chain recombines TRBV20-1 with TRBJ1-5; D possibly corresponds to TRBD1 (6 bases). From germline, CDR1 is DFQATT and CDR2 SNEGSKA (reference sequence). The CDR3 runs to 16 residues. The CDR3 DNA is TGCTGTGCTAGTCTCTTATCGGACTTAGGGGGTCAGCCCCAGCATTTT. Its protein product is CCASLLSDLGGQPQHF.

Many counts were recorded for this clonotype. The chain recombines TRBV13 with TRBJ2-5; D might be TRBD2 (5 bases). The CDR3 totals 14 residues. V lost 3 bases, J lost 0 bases, and 8 bases lay in between. The germline V gene encodes CDR1 PRHDT and CDR2 FYEKMQ (reference sequence). CDR3 amino acids: CASSLRLNQETQYF. In DNA, the CDR3 is TGTGCCAGCAGCTTGAGACTAAACCAAGAGACCCAGTACTTC. The full variable domain, rest sourced from reference TRBV13 and TRBJ2-5, is AAGVIQSPRHLIKEKRETATLKCYPIPRHDTVYWYQQGPGQDPQFLISFYEKMQSDKGSIPDRFSAQQFSDYHSELNMSSLELGDSALYFCASSLRLNQETQYFGPGTRLLVL.

This clonotype was recorded at least ten times. The gene calls are TRBV12-3 or TRBV12-4 and TRBJ1-4, with 7 bases fitting TRBD1. The junction had 19 bases not matched to a gene; V was cut back by 5 bases and J by 10 bases. There are 17 residues in the CDR3. The CDR3 here is CASSHRGQFIMKGKLFF. CDR3 nucleotide sequence: TGTGCCAGCAGTCACCGGGGACAGTTTATAATGAAGGGAAAACTGTTTTTT.

This clonotype was observed at least ten times. The chain couples TRBV12-3 or TRBV12-4 to TRBJ2-5; D is perhaps TRBD2 (5 bases). V dropped 2 bases and J dropped 5 bases, with 15 bases sitting between them. The CDR3 contains 15 residues. The CDR3 loop is CASSLKAAVGETQYF. The CDR3 DNA is TGTGCCAGCAGTTTAAAAGCGGCAGTTGGGGAGACCCAGTACTTC.

The chain has TRBV13 and TRBJ2-1; 10 bases align to TRBD2. The V gene end was trimmed by 0 bases and the J gene end by 6 bases; junction bases not matched to a gene: 11. Germline CDR1 reads PRHDT; CDR2 reads FYEKMQ (reference sequence). The length of the CDR3 is 18 residues. CDR3 DNA: TGTGCCAGCAGCTTAGGGGGTTTGATAGCGGGAGGACCCAATGAGCAGTTCTTC. Translation: CASSLGGLIAGGPNEQFF.

Many counts were recorded for this clonotype. The chain carries TRBV29-1 and TRBJ2-2; D uncertain. The germline V gene has CDR1 SQVTM and CDR2 ANQGSEA. The CDR3 is made up of 12 amino acids. Trimming stripped 3 bases from V and 6 bases from J, with 8 bases between. CDR3 bases: TGCAGCGTTGAGATCGAGGCCGGGGAGCTGTTTTTT. This gives the protein CSVEIEAGELFF.

About this clonotype itself: This may arise from a read error, as a much more abundant clone is one base away. The CDR3 nucleotides read TGTGCCAGCAGCCAAGTAAACTTCTACCAGCAGTACTTC. Protein sequence: CASSQVNFYQQYF. The chain has TRBV3-1 and TRBJ2-7; D remains ambiguous. This CDR3 is built from 13 residues. Germline V lookup: CDR1 LGHDT, CDR2 YNNKEL (reference sequence).

This clonotype was detected many times. CDR3 amino acids: CASSPARSGNTIYF. The CDR3 region has the DNA TGTGCCAGCAGTCCCGCCCGCTCTGGAAACACCATATATTTT. The rearrangement joins TRBV12-3 or TRBV12-4 to TRBJ1-3, with D uncertain. Deletions cut 5 bases from V and 0 bases from J, with 8 bases between. The CDR3 is made up of 14 amino acids.

The sample holds many counts of this clonotype. The chain uses TRBV5-6 and TRBJ2-3, with D possibly matching TRBD2 (6 bases). The CDR3 is 14 residues long. CDR1 and CDR2 (germline): SGHDT, YYEEEE. The V end lost 4 bases, the J end lost 3 bases, and 12 bases lay between the germline ends. As DNA, the CDR3 is TGTGCCAGCAGCGACGGCGGGGTAACAGATACGCAGTATTTT. Its translation is CASSDGGVTDTQYF.

The CDR3 region has the DNA TGCAGTGCTAGAGGACGGGAGGGCCCGGGGTACGAGCAGTACTTC. It encodes CSARGREGPGYEQYF. This chain uses TRBV20-1 with TRBJ2-7; TRBD2 agrees at 8 bases. Germline V gene data show CDR1 as DFQATT and CDR2 as SNEGSKA (reference sequence). The CDR3 covers 15 residues. Losses at the gene ends were 1 base for V and 4 bases for J; bases not matched to a gene: 9.

This clonotype was seen repeatedly, ten times or more. The chain combines TRBV4-1 with TRBJ1-4, with TRBD1 as a possible D gene (5 bases). CDR3 length: 15 amino acids. With 3 bases removed from V and 3 bases from J, the gap between germline ends came to 11 bases. Per the germline V gene, CDR1 is MGHRA and CDR2 is YSYEKL. CDR3 bases: TGCGCCAGCAGCCAGAGAGCGGGACCTAATGAAAAACTGTTTTTT. This gives the protein CASSQRAGPNEKLFF.

At least ten counts were recorded for this clonotype. The CDR3 is CATGTSGGLSTDTQYF. The CDR3 DNA reads TGTGCCACCGGGACTAGCGGGGGCCTTAGCACAGATACGCAGTATTTT. J is TRBJ2-3 and V is TRBV10-3; 14 bases fit TRBD2. Germline V gene lookup returns CDR1 ENHRY and CDR2 SYGVKD. The CDR3 runs 16 residues. The ends lost 10 bases at V and 0 bases at J; junction bases unmatched: 6.

The table lists this clonotype with many counts. This chain joins TRBV7-2 and TRBJ1-1; D remains unclear. V lost 1 base and J 1 base, leaving 7 bases between the germline ends. The CDR3 is 14 amino acids. Germline loops: CDR1 SGHTA, CDR2 FQGNSA. CDR3: CASSLEGGNTEAFF. The DNA for the CDR3 is TGTGCCAGCAGCTTAGAGGGCGGGAACACTGAAGCTTTCTTT.